This TCR beta chain is from a study of T cell repertoires in cytomegalovirus infection. The germline V gene has CDR1 SGHVS and CDR2 FQNEAQ. The CDR3 has 17 amino acids. V lost 4 bases, J lost 1 base, and 10 bases stayed unmatched. Comments on this clonotype: What it binds is unknown.

TCRdb analysed the reads with MiXCR anew, one entry per CDR3 protein. The sample records about 310,000 distinct CDR3 sequences, around a quarter being singletons. The specimen was cultured PBMCs, collected from culture after CMV antigen stimulation. This chain uses TRBV7-8 with TRBJ2-1; TRBD2 aligns across 7 bases. This TCR came from a human donor in good health (CMV status not recorded). Some clones in this sample may be carry-over from other donors' samples. CDR3 region: CASSSWGGRGSYNEQFF. The CDR3 bases are TGTGCCAGCAGCTCGTGGGGCGGGAGAGGGTCCTACAATGAGCAGTTCTTC.